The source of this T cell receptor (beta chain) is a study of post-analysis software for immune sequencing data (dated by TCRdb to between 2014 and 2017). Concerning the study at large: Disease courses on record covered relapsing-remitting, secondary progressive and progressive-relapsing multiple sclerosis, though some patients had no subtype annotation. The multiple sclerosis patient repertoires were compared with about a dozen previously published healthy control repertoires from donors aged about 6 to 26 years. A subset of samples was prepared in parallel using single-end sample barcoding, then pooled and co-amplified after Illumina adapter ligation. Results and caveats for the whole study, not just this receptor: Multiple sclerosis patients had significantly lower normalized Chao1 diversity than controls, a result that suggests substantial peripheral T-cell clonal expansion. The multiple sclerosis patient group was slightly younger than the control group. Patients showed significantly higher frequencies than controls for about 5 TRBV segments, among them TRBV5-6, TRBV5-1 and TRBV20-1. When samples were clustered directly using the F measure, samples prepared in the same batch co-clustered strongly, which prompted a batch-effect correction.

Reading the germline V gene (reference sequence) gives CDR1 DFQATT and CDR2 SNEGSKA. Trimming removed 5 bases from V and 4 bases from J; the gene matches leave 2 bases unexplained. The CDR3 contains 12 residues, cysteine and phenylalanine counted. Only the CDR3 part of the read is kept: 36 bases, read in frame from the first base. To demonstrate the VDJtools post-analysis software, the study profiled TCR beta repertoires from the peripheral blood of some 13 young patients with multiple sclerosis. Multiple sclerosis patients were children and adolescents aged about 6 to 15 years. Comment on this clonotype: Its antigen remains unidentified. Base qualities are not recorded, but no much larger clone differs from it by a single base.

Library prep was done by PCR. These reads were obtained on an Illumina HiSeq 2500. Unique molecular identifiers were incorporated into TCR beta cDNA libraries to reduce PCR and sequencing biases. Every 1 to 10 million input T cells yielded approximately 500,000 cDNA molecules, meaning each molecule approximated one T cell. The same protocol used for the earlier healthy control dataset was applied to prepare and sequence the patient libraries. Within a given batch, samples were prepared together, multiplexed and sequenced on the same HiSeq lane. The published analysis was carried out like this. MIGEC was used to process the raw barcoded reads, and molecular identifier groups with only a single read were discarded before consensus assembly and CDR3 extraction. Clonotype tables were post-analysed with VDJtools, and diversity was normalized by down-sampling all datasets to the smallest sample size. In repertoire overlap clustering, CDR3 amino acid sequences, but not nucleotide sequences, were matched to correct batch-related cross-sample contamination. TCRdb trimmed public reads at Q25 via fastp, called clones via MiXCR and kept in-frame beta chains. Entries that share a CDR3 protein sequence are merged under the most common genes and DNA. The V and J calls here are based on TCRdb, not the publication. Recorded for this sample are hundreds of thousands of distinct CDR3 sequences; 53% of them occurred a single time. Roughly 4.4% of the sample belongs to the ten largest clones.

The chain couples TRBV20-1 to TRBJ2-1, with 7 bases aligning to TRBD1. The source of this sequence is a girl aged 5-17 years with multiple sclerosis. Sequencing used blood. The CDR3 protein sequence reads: CSAVDRYNEQFF. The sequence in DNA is TGCAGTGCTGTGGACAGGTACAATGAGCAGTTCTTC.